What follows are 26 T cell receptor beta chains derived from one specimen sequenced in a study of long-term antiretroviral therapy in people with HIV. Run at survey level, the immunoSEQ assay was version v3.0. Data came from immunoSEQ multiplex PCR; TCRdb stores just in-frame clones and leaves some out. The sample shows 20,000 to 25,000 clones, 82% of them seen only once. The sample was unsorted PBMCs, taken at the start of antiretroviral therapy. Receptor source: a man between 50 and 59 years old with HIV.

This chain links TRBV11-1 with TRBJ2-2; D is undetermined. This CDR3 region has 16 residues. In germline, CDR1 is SGHAT, CDR2 FQDESV (reference sequence). V lost 5 bases, J lost 0 bases, and 13 bases lay in between. The CDR3 nucleotides read TGTGCCAGCAGCCCCTTGGCAGGCGCGAACACCGGGGAGCTGTTTTTT. This codes for CASSPLAGANTGELFF.

This chain links TRBV11-3 with TRBJ2-7; D might be TRBD2 (5 bases). The CDR3 is 13 residues long. Trimming took off 1 base at V and 6 bases at J, with 10 bases between the two ends. Germline CDR1 and CDR2: SGHNT and YENEEA. The chain's CDR3 is CASSLVGGGEQYF. DNA of the CDR3: TGTGCCAGCAGCTTAGTTGGAGGCGGCGAGCAGTACTTC.

J is TRBJ2-7 and V is TRBV6-5; the match to TRBD2 covers 11 bases. The CDR3 has 15 amino acids. Per the germline V gene, CDR1 is MNHEY and CDR2 is SVGAGI. J lost 3 bases, V lost 7 bases, and 8 bases had no gene match. The CDR3 spells CASTFSGGAFYEQYF. The CDR3 DNA follows: TGTGCCAGCACCTTTAGCGGGGGGGCCTTCTACGAGCAGTACTTC.

The rearrangement joins TRBV13 to TRBJ2-1; D not resolved. Germline V lookup: CDR1 PRHDT, CDR2 FYEKMQ (reference sequence). The CDR3 spans 15 residues. V was cut by 4 bases and J by 0 bases, with 10 bases left in between. The CDR3 coding sequence is TGTGCCAGCAGCTCCGGTACTCCCTCCTACAATGAGCAGTTCTTC. Protein product: CASSSGTPSYNEQFF.

Note on this clone: At the DNA level, this CDR3 is encoded by other sequences in the same sample as well. V usage is TRBV29-1 and J usage is TRBJ2-7; D might be TRBD2 (6 bases). The CDR3 sequence is 14 residues long. V was trimmed by 0 bases and J by 0 bases, leaving 9 bases between them. Germline loops: CDR1 SQVTM, CDR2 ANQGSEA. Written as DNA, the CDR3 is TGCAGCGTTGAAGACGGAGGGAACTCCTACGAGCAGTACTTC. This codes for CSVEDGGNSYEQYF.

The sample holds a few counts of this clone. This rearrangement joins TRBV7-9 to TRBJ1-1, with D maybe TRBD1 (5 bases). The ends were cut back, 6 bases at V and 1 base at J, with 12 bases in the middle. The CDR3 contains 14 residues. CDR1 SEHNR and CDR2 FQNEAQ come from the germline V gene (reference sequence). This CDR3 reads CASSHLGGNTEAFF. In nucleotides, the CDR3 is TGTGCCAGCAGTCATCTTGGGGGGAACACTGAAGCTTTCTTT.

This chain uses TRBV5-6 with TRBJ2-5; 7 bases are a match to TRBD1. CDR1 is SGHDT, CDR2 YYEEEE, per germline. This CDR3 has 15 residues. Germline trimming cut 4 bases from V and 5 bases from J; bases unmatched to any gene: 11. CDR3 loop: CASSPRTGLGETQYF. The DNA for the CDR3 is TGTGCCAGCAGCCCCCGGACAGGTTTAGGGGAGACCCAGTACTTC.

CDR3 sequence: CASSPVGGLDEQYF. The CDR3 nucleotides are TGTGCCAGCAGCCCCGTCGGGGGGTTGGACGAGCAGTACTTC. This chain connects TRBV7-9 to TRBJ2-7; 7 bases are a match to TRBD2. Unmatched junction bases numbered 9, after V lost 5 bases and J lost 5 bases. There are 14 residues in the CDR3. CDR1 and CDR2 (germline): SEHNR, FQNEAQ (reference sequence).

The chain carries TRBV7-9 and TRBJ2-5; 7 nucleotides align to TRBD1. V shed 7 bases, J shed 3 bases, and the junction held 17 bases outside the gene matches. Germline V gene lookup returns CDR1 SEHNR and CDR2 FQNEAQ (reference sequence). The CDR3 runs 17 residues. CDR3 sequence reads: CASTRWAGDSRKETQYF. The CDR3 DNA follows: TGTGCCAGCACCAGATGGGCAGGGGACAGTAGAAAAGAGACCCAGTACTTC.

J is TRBJ2-7 and V is TRBV4-3; tentative D call: TRBD2 (5 bases). Trimming removed 3 bases at V and 6 bases at J, with 12 bases between. This CDR3 has 13 residues. Germline-derived CDR1 and CDR2 are LGHNA and YSLEER. CDR3 amino acids: CASSHVTNSEQYF. DNA for the CDR3: TGCGCCAGCAGCCACGTGACTAACTCCGAGCAGTACTTC.

The J gene is TRBJ1-1, the V gene TRBV7-2; D remains ambiguous. CDR3 length equals 13 residues. The germline V gene has CDR1 SGHTA and CDR2 FQGNSA. Trimming removed 1 base from V and 1 base from J, with 4 bases in between. The CDR3 DNA reads TGTGCCAGCAGCTTAGAAGGGAACACTGAAGCTTTCTTT. Amino acids: CASSLEGNTEAFF.

The rearrangement links TRBV6-1 to TRBJ2-7; D ambiguous. V lost 1 base and J 2 bases, leaving 6 bases between the germline ends. CDR3 length: 13 residues. The V gene's germline CDR1 is MNHNS and CDR2 SASEGT. The chain's CDR3 is CASSEDPAYEQYF. The CDR3 nucleotides read TGTGCCAGCAGTGAAGACCCTGCCTACGAGCAGTACTTC.

The chain uses TRBV28 and TRBJ1-2; D might be TRBD1 (5 bases). The CDR3 extends over 16 amino acids. Trimming stripped 6 bases from V and 0 bases from J, with 17 bases between. CDR1 is MDHEN and CDR2 is SYDVKM in the germline V gene. The CDR3 nucleotides are TGTGCCAGCAGCCCCCCGGAGGACAATACTAACTATGGCTACACCTTC. This translates into CASSPPEDNTNYGYTF.

The V gene is TRBV20-1, the J gene TRBJ2-1; D is unresolved. The CDR3 runs to 11 residues. The V end lost 1 base, the J end lost 9 bases, and 7 bases lay between the germline ends. Germline V gene lookup returns CDR1 DFQATT and CDR2 SNEGSKA (reference sequence). CDR3 nucleotide sequence: TGCAGTGCTAGAGTCGGGCCTGAGCAGTTCTTC. Amino acids: CSARVGPEQFF.

This clone came up a few times. The rearrangement uses TRBV19 and TRBJ2-2; no reliable D call. The CDR3 is made up of 12 amino acids. Looked up from germline, CDR1 is LNHDA and CDR2 is SQIVND (reference sequence). Trimming cost V 8 bases and J 4 bases, with 8 bases left between them. DNA of the CDR3: TGTGCCAGTCCGTCCGTCACCGGGGAGCTGTTTTTT. Residues: CASPSVTGELFF.

The CDR3: CASKSGTQIYEQYF. The CDR3 DNA reads as TGTGCCAGCAAGTCCGGGACACAGATCTACGAGCAGTACTTC. The gene calls are TRBV2 and TRBJ2-7, with D perhaps matching TRBD1 (6 bases). The germline V gene encodes CDR1 SNHLY and CDR2 FYNNEI. V lost 7 bases and J lost 3, with 16 bases in between. CDR3 length: 14 amino acids.

This clone qualifies as medium-sized (0.01 to 0.1%). The chain couples TRBV28 to TRBJ2-3; possible D gene TRBD2, 7 bases. In germline, CDR1 is MDHEN, CDR2 SYDVKM. This CDR3 spans 13 amino acids. V lost 10 bases and J 6 bases, leaving 17 bases between the germline ends. The CDR3 sequence is CATNEGGVDTQYF. DNA of the CDR3: TGTGCCACCAATGAGGGGGGGGTGGATACGCAGTATTTT.

V and J are TRBV19 and TRBJ1-3; D not certain. V lost 3 bases, J lost 0 bases, and 3 bases lay in between. CDR1 is LNHDA, CDR2 SQIVND, per germline (reference sequence). The CDR3 extends over 13 amino acids. The CDR3 spells CASSMSSGNTIYF. The CDR3 DNA follows: TGTGCCAGTAGTATGTCCTCTGGAAACACCATATATTTT.

The gene calls are TRBV7-3 and TRBJ2-7, with a weak D call TRBD1 (5 bases). The V end lost 0 bases, the J end lost 5 bases, and 14 bases lay between the germline ends. The CDR3 is made up of 15 amino acids. From germline, CDR1 is SGHTA and CDR2 FQGTGA. CDR3 sequence reads: CASSLTQYQGHEQYF. The CDR3 DNA sequence: TGTGCCAGCAGCTTAACCCAGTACCAGGGCCACGAGCAGTACTTC. Drawing the rest from reference TRBV7-3 and TRBJ2-7, the complete variable domain is GAGVSQTPSNKVTEKGKYVELRCDPISGHTALYWYRQSLGQGPEFLIYFQGTGAADDSGLPNDRFFAVRPEGSVSTLKIQRTERGDSAVYLCASSLTQYQGHEQYFGPGTRLTVT.

This clone rates as medium-sized. The CDR3, as DNA: TGCAGCGTTGTACAAGGGTGGGGGACTGAAGCTTTCTTT. It yields the protein CSVVQGWGTEAFF. This rearrangement joins TRBV29-1 to TRBJ1-1; perhaps TRBD1 as D (5 bases). V lost 4 bases to trimming and J lost 5 bases, with 14 bases between them. The CDR3 is 13 residues long. Germline V lookup: CDR1 SQVTM, CDR2 ANQGSEA.

This chain joins TRBV28 and TRBJ2-7; D gene unclear. Trimming pared 6 bases from V and 1 base from J, leaving 10 bases between. The CDR3 spans 13 residues. The germline gives CDR1 MDHEN, CDR2 SYDVKM. Here the CDR3 reads CASSPGPSYEQYF. The CDR3 DNA is TGTGCCAGCAGCCCCGGGCCTTCCTACGAGCAGTACTTC.

V gene TRBV7-2 combines with J gene TRBJ2-2, with a weak D call TRBD1 (6 bases). Trimming removed 4 bases at V and 3 bases at J, with 9 bases between. The germline CDR1 and CDR2 sequences are SGHTA and FQGNSA. CDR3 length: 14 residues. CDR3 DNA: TGTGCCAGCAGCTCAGGGGCGGACACCGGGGAGCTGTTTTTT. Protein: CASSSGADTGELFF. The entire variable domain, with the rest obtained from reference TRBV7-2 and TRBJ2-2, is as follows: GAGVSQSPSNKVTEKGKDVELRCDPISGHTALYWYRQSLGQGLEFLIYFQGNSAPDKSGLPSDRFSAERTGGSVSTLTIQRTQQEDSAVYLCASSSGADTGELFFGEGSRLTVL.

The chain uses TRBV6-5 and TRBJ2-3; D possibly corresponds to TRBD1 (6 bases). The CDR3 has 16 amino acids. The germline gives CDR1 MNHEY, CDR2 SVGAGI. V lost 0 bases to trimming and J lost 5 bases, with 15 bases between them. The CDR3: CASSYSGPHRVDTQYF. Here the CDR3 DNA reads TGTGCCAGCAGTTACTCGGGGCCCCACAGGGTAGATACGCAGTATTTT.

The chain has TRBV11-3 and TRBJ2-2; D might be TRBD1 (6 bases). V was trimmed by 5 bases and J by 4 bases, leaving 14 bases between them. Germline lookup yields CDR1 SGHNT and CDR2 YENEEA. There are 15 residues in the CDR3. DNA of the CDR3: TGTGCCAGCAGCCCCCTCAGGGGCCCCACCGGGGAGCTGTTTTTT. Translated, it gives CASSPLRGPTGELFF.

This clone was recorded a few times. V usage is TRBV10-1 and J usage is TRBJ1-5; TRBD1 matches 9 bases. The CDR3 is 15 residues long. Per the germline V gene, CDR1 is WNHNN and CDR2 is SYGVQD (reference sequence). The V gene end was trimmed by 9 bases and the J gene end by 4 bases; junction bases not matched to a gene: 10. The CDR3 DNA follows: TGCGCCAGTCTCCGGGACAGGGACCATAATCAGCCCCAGCATTTT. Its protein is CASLRDRDHNQPQHF.

This clone was seen just once. This chain uses TRBV18 with TRBJ1-5; D not certain. The V gene's germline CDR1 is KGHSH and CDR2 LQKENI. The germline V and J ends were trimmed by 3 bases and 3 bases, with 12 bases remaining between them. This CDR3 has 15 amino acids. The CDR3, as DNA: TGTGCCAGCTCACCCCGACGATTTGACAATCAGCCCCAGCATTTT. It encodes CASSPRRFDNQPQHF.